These 14 T cell receptor beta chains share one sample of origin, sequenced in a study of response to subunit inactivated influenza vaccine. TCRdb re-derived calls from the RT-PCR reads in MiXCR, one entry per CDR3 protein. The repertoire includes about 540,000 distinct CDR3 sequences, 13% to 15% of them detected once, and 11% sits in the top ten. The sample was PBMCs from blood, taken roughly 12 days after vaccination. Every receptor here comes from a man aged 50 or older who received an inactivated influenza vaccine.

This clonotype has a handful of counts. The J gene is TRBJ2-2, the V gene TRBV5-1; 7 nucleotides agree with TRBD1. Looked up from germline, CDR1 is SGHRS and CDR2 is YFSETQ. Trimming removed 3 bases from V and 0 bases from J; junction bases left unmatched: 2. The CDR3 spans 15 residues. CDR3 protein: CASSSGQSNTGELFF. Here the CDR3 DNA reads TGCGCCAGCAGCTCGGGACAGTCGAACACCGGGGAGCTGTTTTTT.

The chain is built from TRBV6-1 and TRBJ1-1; weak D call: TRBD1 (6 bases). The CDR3 consists of 18 residues. V lost 6 bases to trimming and J lost 0 bases, with 23 bases between them. Germline V CDR1 and CDR2: MNHNS, SASEGT. The CDR3 protein is CASRPTSWRGYMNTEAFF. In nucleotides, the CDR3 is TGTGCCAGCAGGCCCACCTCGTGGAGGGGGTACATGAACACTGAAGCTTTCTTT.

Ten or more counts support this clonotype. The chain uses TRBV7-9 and TRBJ2-1; 8 bases are shared with TRBD1. The CDR3 spans 15 residues. With 5 bases clipped from V and 5 bases from J, the junction kept 8 bases outside the gene matches. Germline loops: CDR1 SEHNR, CDR2 FQNEAQ (reference sequence). CDR3 DNA: TGTGCCAGCAGCCTACCGGGACAGGTCCACAATGAGCAGTTCTTC. Protein sequence: CASSLPGQVHNEQFF.

In this sample, this clonotype turned up a few times. This chain uses TRBV5-4 with TRBJ2-1; D is possibly TRBD1 (5 bases). The CDR3 extends over 15 amino acids. Trimming pared 3 bases from V and 5 bases from J, leaving 15 bases between. The germline CDR1 and CDR2 sequences are SGHNT and YYREEE (reference sequence). The CDR3 sequence is CASSSSSDSHNEQFF. The CDR3 nucleotides are TGTGCCAGCAGCTCCTCGAGTGACAGCCACAATGAGCAGTTCTTC. The whole variable domain, filled in from reference TRBV5-4 and TRBJ2-1, reads ETGVTQSPTHLIKTRGQQVTLRCSSQSGHNTVSWYQQALGQGPQFIFQYYREEENGRGNFPPRFSGLQFPNYSSELNVNALELDDSALYLCASSSSSDSHNEQFFGPGTRLTVL.

This clonotype was seen a few times. This rearrangement joins TRBV29-1 to TRBJ2-1; D possibly corresponds to TRBD1 (6 bases). CDR3 length: 13 residues. V was pared by 8 bases and J by 5 bases, with 16 bases between. Germline V lookup: CDR1 SQVTM, CDR2 ANQGSEA. Here the CDR3 reads CSLRDTSNNEQFF. CDR3 sequence (DNA): TGCAGCCTCCGGGACACCAGCAACAATGAGCAGTTCTTC.

This clonotype showed up just a few times. The gene calls are TRBV5-1 and TRBJ2-2; D is perhaps TRBD1 or TRBD2 (6 bases each). Trimming shortened V by 5 bases and J by 4 bases, and 18 bases separated the two germline ends. The V gene's germline CDR1 is SGHRS and CDR2 YFSETQ. The CDR3 consists of 16 residues. The CDR3, as DNA: TGCGCCAGCAGTCCGAGGACGGGGGCGGGCACCGGGGAGCTGTTTTTT. It yields the protein CASSPRTGAGTGELFF.

Here the CDR3 DNA reads TGTGCCAGCAGCTTAGAGGGACAAAGCACAGATACGCAGTATTTT. Translation gives CASSLEGQSTDTQYF. The chain joins TRBV7-8 to TRBJ2-3; tentatively, D is TRBD1 (6 bases). The CDR3 covers 15 residues. Germline V gives CDR1 SGHVS, CDR2 FQNEAQ. V shed 1 base and J shed 0 bases, with 8 bases lying between them.

The CDR3 sequence: CASSVDPYGSADTQYF. In DNA, the CDR3 is TGTGCCAGCAGCGTAGACCCTTACGGAAGCGCAGATACGCAGTATTTT. V usage is TRBV9 and J usage is TRBJ2-3; D gene uncertain. This CDR3 comprises 16 residues. V lost 0 bases, J lost 4 bases, and 15 bases lay in between. Germline V gene data show CDR1 as SGDLS and CDR2 as YYNGEE.

This clonotype was observed a handful of times. The V gene is TRBV9, the J gene TRBJ2-1; 8 bases fit TRBD2. Germline V gene data show CDR1 as SGDLS and CDR2 as YYNGEE. The CDR3 has 16 amino acids. V gave up 2 bases and J gave up 0 bases; unmatched junction bases: 4. CDR3 region: CASSVGLDTSYNEQFF. CDR3 DNA: TGTGCCAGCAGCGTGGGACTAGACACCTCCTACAATGAGCAGTTCTTC.

This clonotype came up many times. V is TRBV20-1 and J is TRBJ2-5; D might be TRBD1 or TRBD2, each matching 5 bases. V was shortened by 0 bases and J by 4 bases, with 18 bases between the two germline ends. This CDR3 region has 16 residues. The V gene's germline CDR1 is DFQATT and CDR2 SNEGSKA (reference sequence). The CDR3 loop reads CSAREGGQGAPETQYF. In nucleotides, the CDR3 is TGCAGTGCTAGAGAGGGTGGGCAGGGAGCTCCAGAGACCCAGTACTTC.

This clonotype was picked up a small number of times. This chain uses TRBV6-5 with TRBJ2-7; 10 bases align to TRBD2. Germline V gene sequence: CDR1 MNHEY, CDR2 SVGAGI. This CDR3 region has 16 residues. The V and J ends lost 0 bases and 4 bases, in that order; junction bases with no gene match: 6. This CDR3 is CASSYSPAGGNYEQYF. In DNA form, the CDR3 reads TGTGCCAGCAGTTACTCGCCAGCGGGGGGGAATTACGAGCAGTACTTC.

This clonotype came up a few times. This chain joins TRBV5-6 and TRBJ2-5; 12 bases line up with TRBD2. Trimming took 4 bases from V and 5 from J; bases not matched to a gene: 6. The CDR3 spans 15 residues. Germline V gene data show CDR1 as SGHDT and CDR2 as YYEEEE. CDR3 nucleotide sequence: TGTGCCAGCAGCCGGGGCGGACTAGCGGGGGAGACCCAGTACTTC. Translating it yields CASSRGGLAGETQYF.

The chain combines TRBV6-2 or TRBV6-3 with TRBJ1-1, with D maybe TRBD1 (5 bases). The V and J ends lost 7 bases and 3 bases respectively, with 21 bases between them. CDR1 is MNHEY, CDR2 SVGEGT, per germline. The CDR3 length is 16 residues. The CDR3 reads CASTLGRPGRDTEAFF. CDR3 DNA: TGTGCCAGCACCTTGGGCAGGCCGGGGCGGGACACTGAAGCTTTCTTT.

This clonotype has more than one count but fewer than ten. The V gene is TRBV7-8, the J gene TRBJ2-5, with 7 nucleotides matching TRBD1. The ends lost 1 base at V and 0 bases at J; junction bases unmatched: 2. The CDR3 runs to 15 residues. The germline V gene encodes CDR1 SGHVS and CDR2 FQNEAQ. The CDR3 bases are TGTGCCAGCAGCTTAGGACAGGGACACCAAGAGACCCAGTACTTC. This translates into CASSLGQGHQETQYF.